Below, 24 T cell receptor beta chains from the same sample are listed, as sequenced in a study of T cell changes during pregnancy in multiple sclerosis (dated by TCRdb to the late 2010s). Libraries came from the immunoSEQ multiplex PCR assay. Here the immuneACCESS table is served through TCRdb, limited to in-frame sequences with V and J called. Missing clones are a known gap in these copies; in checked studies unresolved V genes cover under half, and the rest lacks a known reason. The sample table shows some 100,000 clones, and over 80% are seen once. Jointly, the top ten make up about 1.9% of the sample. The specimen comprised peripheral blood, sampled after pregnancy. These receptors were taken from a female donor with multiple sclerosis, enrolled in a pregnancy study.

The CDR3 is CASSLGLVTSGKDYEQYF. The DNA for the CDR3 is TGTGCCAGCAGCTTAGGCCTCGTGACTAGCGGGAAAGACTACGAGCAGTACTTC. This chain connects TRBV13 to TRBJ2-7; 11 bases are a match to TRBD2. The CDR3 runs to 18 residues. Losses at the gene ends were 0 bases for V and 3 bases for J; bases not matched to a gene: 10. From germline, CDR1 is PRHDT and CDR2 FYEKMQ (reference sequence).

This sequence joins TRBV6-5 and TRBJ2-7; weak D call: TRBD2 (5 bases). This CDR3 is 14 amino acids long. CDR1 MNHEY and CDR2 SVGAGI come from the germline V gene. Trimming removed 2 bases from V and 4 bases from J, with 12 bases in between. Here the CDR3 reads CASSYTEASYEQYF. The DNA of the CDR3 is TGTGCCAGCAGTTACACGGAGGCTAGTTACGAGCAGTACTTC.

This rearrangement joins TRBV27 to TRBJ2-7; 13 bases are shared with TRBD2. Germline loops: CDR1 MNHEY, CDR2 SMNVEV (reference sequence). Trimming at V came to 1 base and at J to 2 bases, leaving 8 bases not matched to a gene. This CDR3 has 18 residues. In DNA, the CDR3 is TGTGCCAGCAGTTTATACCGGACTAGCGGGAGCGGTCCCTACGAGCAGTACTTC. This codes for CASSLYRTSGSGPYEQYF.

Only one count was recorded for this clone. The chain combines TRBV6-5 with TRBJ1-1; 7 bases align to TRBD1. Unmatched junction bases numbered 12, after V lost 6 bases and J lost 5 bases. The germline CDR1 and CDR2 sequences are MNHEY and SVGAGI. The CDR3 extends over 15 amino acids. Here the CDR3 DNA reads TGTGCCAGCAGAGCTCTAACAGGGGCAAGGACTGAAGCTTTCTTT. This gives the protein CASRALTGARTEAFF.

This clone is a singleton in its sample. The V call is TRBV15, the J call TRBJ2-2; 8 nucleotides line up with TRBD1. The CDR3 is 17 amino acids. Germline V gene data show CDR1 as LNHNV and CDR2 as YYDKDF (reference sequence). Trimming cost V 0 bases and J 6 bases; bases outside gene matches: 9. CDR3 bases: TGTGCCACCAGCAGAGAAGCCGGGACAGGAGTACCCGGGGAGCTGTTTTTT. Protein sequence: CATSREAGTGVPGELFF.

CDR3 residues: CASSEEGKTQYF. CDR3 nucleotide sequence: TGTGCCAGCAGTGAGGAGGGAAAGACCCAGTACTTC. The chain carries TRBV2 and TRBJ2-5; maybe TRBD2 (6 bases). Germline CDR1 reads SNHLY; CDR2 reads FYNNEI. The CDR3 has 12 residues. V shed 3 bases and J shed 6 bases, with 8 bases lying between them.

V gene TRBV4-3 combines with J gene TRBJ2-5, with D possibly being TRBD2 (6 bases). V was pared by 1 base and J by 3 bases, with 15 bases between. This CDR3 contains 16 residues. Germline loops: CDR1 LGHNA, CDR2 YSLEER. The CDR3 region has the DNA TGCGCCAGCAGCCAAGTTCTAGGAGGGGAAGAAGAGACCCAGTACTTC. Its translation is CASSQVLGGEEETQYF.

The chain has TRBV6-1 and TRBJ1-3; 9 bases line up with TRBD1. This CDR3 has 14 amino acids. Losses at the gene ends were 6 bases for V and 4 bases for J; bases not matched to a gene: 4. Germline V gene sequence: CDR1 MNHNS, CDR2 SASEGT. This chain's CDR3 is CASSPGQGGNTIYF. The CDR3 coding sequence is TGTGCCAGCAGCCCCGGACAGGGGGGAAACACCATATATTTT.

The rearrangement joins TRBV11-1 to TRBJ2-7, with a tentative D call TRBD1 (6 bases). This CDR3 region has 13 residues. Trimming removed 6 bases at V and 0 bases at J, with 9 bases between. From germline, CDR1 is SGHAT and CDR2 FQDESV (reference sequence). CDR3 DNA: TGTGCCAGCAGTACAGGGACCTCCTACGAGCAGTACTTC. As protein: CASSTGTSYEQYF.

This rearrangement joins TRBV7-2 to TRBJ1-2, with a tentative D call TRBD1 (5 bases). Germline V gene sequence: CDR1 SGHTA, CDR2 FQGNSA. The CDR3 extends over 16 amino acids. V was cut by 1 base and J by 5 bases, with 17 bases left in between. CDR3 nucleotides: TGTGCCAGCAGCTTAGTTGTCCAGGCCGGGGGTTATGGCTACACCTTC. Protein product: CASSLVVQAGGYGYTF.

This clone occurred once. J is TRBJ2-2 and V is TRBV27; TRBD1 might be the D (6 bases). The CDR3 is 14 amino acids. Trimming removed 11 bases from V and 5 bases from J, with 18 bases in between. Germline V gene sequence: CDR1 MNHEY, CDR2 SMNVEV (reference sequence). CDR3 amino acids: CASANAGATGELFF. The DNA of the CDR3 is TGTGCCTCAGCGAACGCAGGGGCAACCGGGGAGCTGTTTTTT.

The chain is built from TRBV6-4 and TRBJ2-2; the D gene is possibly TRBD2 (6 bases). CDR1 MRHNA and CDR2 SNTAGT come from the germline V gene. V lost 5 bases, J lost 7 bases, and 14 bases lay in between. The CDR3 covers 14 residues. Here the CDR3 DNA reads TGTGCCAGCAGTCGACTAGAGGGGCGCGGGGAGCTGTTTTTT. Translation gives CASSRLEGRGELFF.

The chain is built from TRBV20-1 and TRBJ1-1; the match to TRBD1 covers 7 bases. The germline gives CDR1 DFQATT, CDR2 SNEGSKA (reference sequence). Trimming cost V 7 bases and J 8 bases; bases outside gene matches: 4. This CDR3 contains 10 residues. The CDR3 spells CSVPDREAFF. DNA for the CDR3: TGCAGTGTTCCGGACAGGGAAGCTTTCTTT.

V and J are TRBV18 and TRBJ1-6; 7 bases line up with TRBD1. The CDR3 totals 15 residues. The germline V gene has CDR1 KGHSH and CDR2 LQKENI. Trimming cost V 3 bases and J 8 bases; bases outside gene matches: 7. CDR3 bases: TGTGCCAGCTCACCCTACAGGGGATTAGATTCACCCCTCCACTTT. Translation: CASSPYRGLDSPLHF.

CDR3 loop: CSAGMSSGNTIYF. As DNA, the CDR3 is TGCAGCGCCGGTATGAGCTCTGGAAACACCATATATTTT. This sequence joins TRBV29-1 and TRBJ1-3, with D unclear. Looked up from germline, CDR1 is SQVTM and CDR2 is ANQGSEA. V was shortened by 7 bases and J by 0 bases, with 10 bases between the two germline ends. There are 13 residues in the CDR3.

This clone qualifies as medium-sized. The V and J genes are TRBV7-8 and TRBJ2-3; D not resolved. The V gene's germline CDR1 is SGHVS and CDR2 FQNEAQ. This CDR3 has 13 amino acids. The germline V and J ends were trimmed by 2 bases and 6 bases, with 9 bases remaining between them. CDR3 region: CASSLLHGDTQYF. The CDR3 DNA reads TGTGCCAGCAGCTTACTCCACGGGGATACGCAGTATTTT.

The rearrangement uses TRBV7-2 and TRBJ2-2; D remains ambiguous. The CDR3 totals 15 residues. With 2 bases removed from V and 2 bases from J, the gap between germline ends came to 9 bases. From germline, CDR1 is SGHTA and CDR2 FQGNSA. The CDR3 DNA follows: TGTGCCAGCAGCTTATGGAACAGAAACACCGGGGAGCTGTTTTTT. Its protein is CASSLWNRNTGELFF.

The genes are TRBV2 and TRBJ1-2; D might be TRBD1 (5 bases). The CDR3 spans 14 residues. Trimming took off 4 bases at V and 4 bases at J, with 13 bases between the two ends. In germline, CDR1 is SNHLY, CDR2 FYNNEI. This CDR3 is CASSVSGTTYGYTF. CDR3 coding DNA: TGTGCCAGCAGTGTCTCGGGGACTACCTATGGCTACACCTTC. The full variable domain, completed using reference TRBV2 and TRBJ1-2, is EPEVTQTPSHQVTQMGQEVILRCVPISNHLYFYWYRQILGQKVEFLVSFYNNEISEKSEIFDDQFSVERPDGSNFTLKIRSTKLEDSAMYFCASSVSGTTYGYTFGSGTRLTVV.

The rearrangement joins TRBV7-3 to TRBJ2-3; possibly TRBD1 for D (6 bases). V dropped 6 bases and J dropped 5 bases, with 18 bases sitting between them. The CDR3 has 15 residues. Germline V CDR1 and CDR2: SGHTA, FQGTGA. Written as DNA, the CDR3 is TGTGCCAGCAGTCCAGGGGTGGGGGTTGTAGATACGCAGTATTTT. Translation gives CASSPGVGVVDTQYF.

The chain joins TRBV6-5 to TRBJ1-2; 8 bases map to TRBD1. This CDR3 is built from 13 residues. Per the germline V gene, CDR1 is MNHEY and CDR2 is SVGAGI. With V trimmed by 6 bases and J by 4 bases, 4 bases remained unmatched. The CDR3 coding sequence is TGTGCCAGCAGCAAGGACAGGGTCTATGGCTACACCTTC. This translates into CASSKDRVYGYTF.

The chain couples TRBV6-5 to TRBJ1-2; 9 bases agree with TRBD1. Looked up from germline, CDR1 is MNHEY and CDR2 is SVGAGI. This CDR3 spans 15 amino acids. Germline trimming cut 5 bases from V and 1 base from J; bases unmatched to any gene: 5. DNA for the CDR3: TGTGCCAGCAGTCCCCAGGGACAGGGTAACTATGGCTACACCTTC. Its translation is CASSPQGQGNYGYTF.

This chain joins TRBV20-1 and TRBJ2-3, with D perhaps matching TRBD1 (5 bases). Trimming cost V 3 bases and J 7 bases, with 8 bases left between them. The CDR3 covers 11 residues. Germline lookup yields CDR1 DFQATT and CDR2 SNEGSKA (reference sequence). The CDR3 DNA follows: TGCAGTGCTAGTTCAGGGAATACGCAGTATTTT. It encodes CSASSGNTQYF.

This chain joins TRBV5-1 and TRBJ1-5; TRBD1 matches at 8 bases. V trimming: 4 bases; J trimming: 2 bases; junction bases outside the gene matches: 2. From germline, CDR1 is SGHRS and CDR2 YFSETQ. This CDR3 contains 14 residues. The DNA of the CDR3 is TGCGCCAGCAGCACGGGACAGGGCAATCAGCCCCAGCATTTT. Its protein product is CASSTGQGNQPQHF.

The chain carries TRBV29-1 and TRBJ2-7, with D perhaps TRBD1 (5 bases). This CDR3 contains 12 residues. Germline V lookup: CDR1 SQVTM, CDR2 ANQGSEA. V was pared by 6 bases and J by 2 bases, with 11 bases between. This chain's CDR3 is CSVQGMTYEQYF. The CDR3 DNA is TGCAGCGTCCAGGGTATGACCTACGAGCAGTACTTC.